This T cell receptor (beta chain) was profiled in a study of blood T cells in healthy people across ages. The CDR3 has 15 residues. Deletions cut 0 bases from V and 3 bases from J, with 15 bases between. Per the germline V gene, CDR1 is SQVTM and CDR2 is ANQGSEA. This clonotype has a handful of counts. Through a sample-barcoded 5' primer and a J-beta primer mix, a second PCR was run for about 6 to 11 cycles. One entry per CDR3 protein, called by TCRdb with MiXCR from the 5' RACE reads. The sample has about 780,000 distinct CDR3 sequences, under 80% seen once. The TCR originated in a man aged 30-40 years in good health. V gene TRBV29-1 combines with J gene TRBJ2-7, with a weak D call TRBD1 (6 bases). The sample comprised blood. CDR3 loop: CSVEDRGRGIYEQYF. In nucleotides, the CDR3 is TGCAGCGTTGAAGATCGTGGCAGGGGTATCTACGAGCAGTACTTC.